This T cell receptor beta chain was observed in a study of blood T cell repertoires in COVID-19 (dated by TCRdb to 2020 to 2021). About the full investigation: Samples from collaborators originated in the United States, Italy and Spain and spanned both the acute and convalescent phases of COVID-19. The prospective study material was composed of cDNA or gDNA derived from T cells, B-cell-depleted T cells, or PBMCs. The dataset comprised deeply sampled blood TCRbeta repertoires from subjects exposed to, actively infected with, or recovered from COVID-19. The repertoires were released in a freely available public database meant as a resource for research on the immune response to SARS-CoV-2. Samples were obtained from the ongoing ImmuneRACE study (first 160 participants) and from approximately 1,200 subjects provided by 6 global collaborators. Nearly every sample came with metadata listing a de-identified subject ID, COVID-19 status, age in years and sex. HLA class I and class II types, where available, came from metadata supplied by the sample provider rather than from assay-based typing.

Overall study outcomes, separate from this receptor: The quantity of clinical and demographic metadata differed by source and by participant and was supplied without curation.

The germline V gene encodes CDR1 MDHEN and CDR2 SYDVKM. Including the terminal cysteine and phenylalanine, the CDR3 comprises 14 residues. Here the CDR3 DNA is all that survives: 42 bases in frame from base 1. V ends up 5 bases short and J 12 bases short, with an unmatched junction base count of 10. TCRbeta CDR3 regions were amplified from genomic DNA by means of the immunoSEQ Assay, a bias-controlled multiplex PCR. The authors' pipeline ran thus. Nucleated cell counts per sample were estimated from amplification of reference gene primers within the assay. To quantify the absolute abundance of each unique TCRbeta CDR3 rearrangement, sequence reads were collapsed and filtered. Productive Simpson clonality was computed per sample as the square root of Simpson's diversity index over productive rearrangements. As stored in TCRdb, this immuneACCESS dataset retains in-frame rearrangements with V and J assigned. A fraction of the clones does not appear; measured against another copy, unresolved V genes explain less than half of the discrepancy, and the remainder lacks a known reason. The V and J calls and clone size come from that table; D and trimming were worked out from the DNA. This sample gives around 160,000 clones in total; more than 65% of them show up just once. The ten largest clones take up approximately 10% of the sample.

To note about this clone: It has no known antigen specificity. No clone much larger than this one lies a single base away; base qualities are absent.

Participants in the prospective study were aged roughly 18 to 89 years, lived in about two dozen United States geographic areas, and enrolled through a virtual design. To assign participants to cohorts, the prospective study relied on clinical history that participants themselves reported in a screening survey and a study questionnaire. Recovered participants in ImmuneRACE Cohort 3 were defined by two consecutive negative NP/OP PCR tests, clearance by a healthcare professional, or resolution of symptoms. In the prospective study, whole blood, serum and a nasopharyngeal or oropharyngeal swab were collected from each participant by mobile phlebotomists. Additional blood draws and questionnaires over an approximately two-month period could optionally be provided by prospective study participants. Blood samples from the prospective study were shipped frozen or at room temperature prior to DNA extraction.

Recombination linked TRBV28 to TRBJ1-4; 9 middle bases align to TRBD1. The sequenced material came from PBMCs or T cells enriched from blood (not recorded which). The sequence derives from a man aged 45-65 years who had recovered from COVID-19. The bases are TGTGCCAGCAGTCCCTCGGACAGGGGAAAGGAACTGTTTTTT. This codes for CASSPSDRGKELFF.